This T cell receptor beta chain is from a study of blood T cell repertoires in COVID-19. Study summary: Both acute and convalescent COVID-19 samples were obtained from the United States, Italy and Spain. T cells, B-cell-depleted T cells, or PBMCs provided the cDNA or gDNA that served as material.

In the original workflow: Cell counts per sample came from amplifying reference gene primers. The method was immunoSEQ multiplex PCR; TCRdb's version includes in-frame clones alone and lacks a portion of them. The V and J calls and the clone size are those of that table, but D and trimming were determined from the DNA. The sample has about 210,000 clones; under 90% are singletons. The sequence derives from a woman in her 40s with active or convalescent COVID-19. The sample comprised peripheral blood.

The CDR3 spells CASSEGVVGGYTF. DNA for the CDR3: TGTGCCAGCAGTGAAGGGGTGGTGGGCGGCTACACCTTC. This chain connects TRBV2 to TRBJ1-2; D uncertain. The CDR3 loop spans 13 amino acids. V gave up 1 base and J gave up 8 bases, with 11 bases separating them. Looked up from germline, CDR1 is SNHLY and CDR2 is FYNNEI. Together with reference TRBV2 and TRBJ1-2, the CDR3 gives the full variable domain: EPEVTQTPSHQVTQMGQEVILRCVPISNHLYFYWYRQILGQKVEFLVSFYNNEISEKSEIFDDQFSVERPDGSNFTLKIRSTKLEDSAMYFCASSEGVVGGYTFGSGTRLTVV.